Here is one T cell receptor beta chain with its context. Germline lookup yields CDR1 MNHNS and CDR2 SASEGT. The trim removed 3 bases at V and 3 bases at J, leaving 9 bases unmatched. The CDR3 consists of 17 residues. Here immunoSEQ multiplex PCR was the method, and the copy in TCRdb shows in-frame clones only, minus some. The repertoire holds 700,000 or so clones, with 75% to 90% as singletons. The sample is drawn from a study of shared T cell receptors in the human thymus. These data also featured in a second study, about human thymus T cells. From that second work: The authors found apparently biased V and J gene usage in thymic and blood repertoires.

The sequence derives from a girl in the first two years of life with a congenital heart defect. This chain links TRBV6-1 with TRBJ1-1, with TRBD1 matching 11 bases. The sample taken for sequencing was thymocytes. Here the CDR3 DNA reads TGTGCCAGCAGTGAGGGACAGGGGGGGTTAGCGGACACTGAAGCTTTCTTT. It yields the protein CASSEGQGGLADTEAFF.